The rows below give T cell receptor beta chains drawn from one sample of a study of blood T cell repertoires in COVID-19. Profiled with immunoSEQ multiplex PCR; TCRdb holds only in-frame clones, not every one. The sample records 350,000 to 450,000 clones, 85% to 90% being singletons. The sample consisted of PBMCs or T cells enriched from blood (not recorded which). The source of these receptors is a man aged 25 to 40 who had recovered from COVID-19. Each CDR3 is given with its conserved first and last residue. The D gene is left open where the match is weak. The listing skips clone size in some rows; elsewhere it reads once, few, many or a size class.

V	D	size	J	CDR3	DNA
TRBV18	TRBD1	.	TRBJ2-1	CASSPLEGQGAQFF	TGTGCCAGCTCACCACTTGAGGGACAGGGGGCTCAGTTCTTC
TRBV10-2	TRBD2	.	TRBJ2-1	CASSESYGTSLREQFF	TGCGCCAGCAGTGAGTCCTACGGGACTAGTTTAAGGGAGCAGTTCTTC
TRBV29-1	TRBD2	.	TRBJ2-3	CSVEDSAGGPTDTQYF	TGCAGCGTTGAAGACTCAGCGGGAGGGCCTACAGATACGCAGTATTTT
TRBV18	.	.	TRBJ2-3	CASSPRGVSDTQYF	TGTGCCAGCTCACCCCGCGGGGTGTCAGATACGCAGTATTTT
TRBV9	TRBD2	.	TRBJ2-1	CASSRTSGPNEQFF	TGTGCCAGCAGCAGGACTAGCGGGCCCAATGAGCAGTTCTTC
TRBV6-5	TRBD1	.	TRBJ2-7	CASGDRPYEQYF	TGTGCCAGCGGGGACAGACCCTACGAGCAGTACTTC
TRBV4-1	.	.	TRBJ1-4	CASSPSGEKLFF	TGCGCCAGCAGCCCCTCCGGGGAAAAACTGTTTTTT
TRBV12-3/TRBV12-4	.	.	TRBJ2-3	CASLSGIGDTQYF	TGTGCCAGCCTCTCGGGGATTGGGGATACGCAGTATTTT
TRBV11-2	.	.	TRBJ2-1	CASSAPLGGAGSDEQFF	TGTGCCAGCAGCGCCCCCTTGGGGGGGGCCGGGAGCGATGAGCAGTTCTTC
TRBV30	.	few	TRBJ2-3	CAWSVGLADTQYF	TGTGCCTGGAGTGTAGGGCTAGCGGATACGCAGTATTTT
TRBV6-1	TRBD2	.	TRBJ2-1	CASSEALLAGGNEQFF	TGTGCCAGCAGTGAAGCGCTTTTAGCGGGAGGAAATGAGCAGTTCTTC
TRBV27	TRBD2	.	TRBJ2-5	CASSVLAGVETQYF	TGTGCCAGCAGTGTGCTAGCGGGGGTTGAGACCCAGTACTTC
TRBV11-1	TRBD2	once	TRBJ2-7	CASSPISSGSFNEQYF	TGTGCCAGCAGCCCCATTTCCAGCGGGAGTTTTAACGAGCAGTACTTC
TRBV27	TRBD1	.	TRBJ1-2	CASSHGQGFGYTF	TGTGCCAGCAGTCATGGACAGGGATTTGGCTACACCTTC
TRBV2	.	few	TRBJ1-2	CASSEGNRAPYGYTF	TGTGCCAGCAGTGAAGGCAACAGAGCCCCCTATGGCTACACCTTC
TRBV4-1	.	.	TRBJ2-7	CASSQEWIRGNEQYF	TGCGCCAGCAGCCAAGAATGGATTCGGGGGAACGAGCAGTACTTC
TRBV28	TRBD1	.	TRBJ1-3	CASRPGTGARGNTIYF	TGTGCCAGCAGGCCCGGGACAGGGGCACGAGGAAACACCATATATTTT
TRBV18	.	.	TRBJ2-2	CASSYGTPNTGELFF	TGTGCCAGCTCCTACGGGACTCCAAACACCGGGGAGCTGTTTTTT
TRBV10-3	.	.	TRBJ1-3	CAISDQEEGNTIYF	TGTGCCATCAGCGACCAAGAGGAGGGAAACACCATATATTTT
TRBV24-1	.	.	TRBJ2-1	CATSLPGGYNEQFF	TGTGCCACCAGTTTGCCAGGTGGGTACAATGAGCAGTTCTTC
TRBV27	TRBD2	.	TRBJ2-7	CASSRGVAGSSYEQYF	TGTGCCAGCAGTCGGGGGGTAGCGGGATCCTCCTACGAGCAGTACTTC
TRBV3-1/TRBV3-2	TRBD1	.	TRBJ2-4	CASSLAGQGAYIQYF	TGTGCCAGCAGCCTAGCGGGACAGGGGGCATACATTCAGTACTTC
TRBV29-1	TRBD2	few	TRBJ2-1	CSVDGREGLDEQFF	TGCAGCGTTGATGGGCGGGAGGGCCTTGATGAGCAGTTCTTC
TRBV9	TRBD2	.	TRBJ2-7	CASSVGSSGVEGEQYF	TGTGCCAGCAGCGTAGGTAGTAGCGGGGTAGAGGGAGAGCAGTACTTC
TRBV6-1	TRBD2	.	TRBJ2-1	CASSGGLAGLYNEQFF	TGTGCCAGCAGTGGGGGACTAGCGGGACTCTACAATGAGCAGTTCTTC
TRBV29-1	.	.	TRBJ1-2	CSVLVSDYGYTF	TGCAGCGTCCTAGTGTCGGACTATGGCTACACCTTC
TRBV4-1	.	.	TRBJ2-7	CASSQPGLSYEQYF	TGCGCCAGCAGCCAACCGGGACTTTCCTACGAGCAGTACTTC
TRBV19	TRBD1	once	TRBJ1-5	CASSRGDRVNQPQHF	TGTGCCAGTAGTAGGGGGGACAGGGTGAATCAGCCCCAGCATTTT
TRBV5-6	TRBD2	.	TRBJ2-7	CASSSGTTLYEQYF	TGTGCCAGCAGCTCCGGGACTACCCTATACGAGCAGTACTTC
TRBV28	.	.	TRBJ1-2	CASSLSDSYGYTF	TGTGCCAGCAGTTTATCGGACAGCTATGGCTACACCTTC
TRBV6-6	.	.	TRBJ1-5	CASSTDPRGNQPQHF	TGTGCCAGCAGCACGGACCCAAGGGGGAATCAGCCCCAGCATTTT
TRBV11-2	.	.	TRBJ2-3	CASSPRLAGPTDTQYF	TGTGCCAGCAGCCCCAGGCTGGCGGGACCCACAGATACGCAGTATTTT
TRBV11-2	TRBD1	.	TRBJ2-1	CASSFTGDEQFF	TGTGCCAGCAGCTTCACAGGGGATGAGCAGTTCTTC
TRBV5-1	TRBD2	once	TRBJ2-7	CASSLAGLVYEQYF	TGCGCCAGCAGCTTGGCGGGACTAGTCTACGAGCAGTACTTC
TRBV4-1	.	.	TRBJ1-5	CASSPWPLGNQPQHF	TGCGCCAGCAGCCCCTGGCCGCTGGGCAATCAGCCCCAGCATTTT
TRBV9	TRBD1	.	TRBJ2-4	CASSPLSGQGDIQYF	TGTGCCAGCAGCCCCCTTTCGGGACAGGGAGACATTCAGTACTTC
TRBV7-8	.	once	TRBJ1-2	CASSLAGYGYGYTF	TGTGCCAGCAGCTTGGCGGGGTACGGCTATGGCTACACCTTC
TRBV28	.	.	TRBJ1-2	CASSFIYGYTF	TGTGCCAGCAGTTTTATCTATGGCTACACCTTC
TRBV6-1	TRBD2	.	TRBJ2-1	CASSARGGGTSPYNEQFF	TGTGCCAGCAGTGCTCGCGGGGGCGGGACTAGCCCCTACAATGAGCAGTTCTTC
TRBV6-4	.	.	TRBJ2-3	CASSDGYRGTDTQYF	TGTGCCAGCAGTGACGGGTACAGGGGCACAGATACGCAGTATTTT
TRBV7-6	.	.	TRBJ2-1	CASSLSGHGAYNEQFF	TGTGCCAGCAGCTTATCAGGGCATGGGGCCTACAATGAGCAGTTCTTC
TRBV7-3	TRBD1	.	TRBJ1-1	CASSLRQGTEAFF	TGTGCCAGCAGCCTCCGACAGGGAACTGAAGCTTTCTTT
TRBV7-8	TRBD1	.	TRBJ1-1	CASSDGTVNTEAFF	TGTGCCAGCAGCGACGGGACAGTGAACACTGAAGCTTTCTTT
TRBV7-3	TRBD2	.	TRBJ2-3	CASSLNPPGLAVADTQYF	TGTGCCAGCAGCTTAAATCCCCCCGGGCTAGCGGTCGCAGATACGCAGTATTTT
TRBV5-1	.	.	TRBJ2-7	CASSLARTYEQYF	TGCGCCAGCAGCTTGGCCAGGACCTACGAGCAGTACTTC
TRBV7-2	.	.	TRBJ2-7	CASSLNPTDKQYF	TGTGCCAGCAGCCTGAACCCGACAGACAAGCAGTACTTC
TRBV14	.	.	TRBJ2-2	CASSQDIWNTGELFF	TGTGCCAGCAGCCAAGATATATGGAACACCGGGGAGCTGTTTTTT
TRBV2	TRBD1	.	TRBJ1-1	CASSENRGYTEAFF	TGTGCCAGCAGTGAGAACAGGGGGTACACTGAAGCTTTCTTT
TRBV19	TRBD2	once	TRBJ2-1	CASSSPTSNYNEQFF	TGTGCCAGTAGTTCGCCGACTAGCAACTACAATGAGCAGTTCTTC
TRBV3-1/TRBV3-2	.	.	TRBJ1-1	CASSQYGDRAFF	TGTGCCAGCAGCCAATACGGAGACCGGGCTTTCTTT
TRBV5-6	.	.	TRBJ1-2	CASSLHYGYTF	TGTGCCAGCAGCTTGCATTATGGCTACACCTTC
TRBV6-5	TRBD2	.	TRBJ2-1	CASSSLGLADNEQFF	TGTGCCAGCAGTTCCCTGGGACTAGCGGACAATGAGCAGTTCTTC
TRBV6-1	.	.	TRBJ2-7	CASSEVFSFVEQYF	TGTGCCAGCAGTGAAGTTTTTAGTTTCGTCGAGCAGTACTTC
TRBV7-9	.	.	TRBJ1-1	CASSLDINGEAFF	TGTGCCAGCAGCTTAGATATTAACGGTGAAGCTTTCTTT
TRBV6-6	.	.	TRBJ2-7	CASSQTYDKYF	TGTGCCAGCAGCCAGACATACGACAAGTACTTC